These 32 T cell receptor beta chains were sequenced from one sample in a study of OX40 agonist ivuxolimab in advanced cancers. Sequencing used immunoSEQ multiplex PCR; TCRdb keeps in-frame clones, though not all of them. The repertoire holds around 63,000 clones, with roughly 90% as singletons. The material sequenced was CD4+ or CD8+ T cells sorted from blood, taken in a trial of the OX40 agonist ivuxolimab. Receptors originate from an adult with an advanced solid tumor such as melanoma, head and neck, liver or kidney cancer.

CDR3 in DNA: TGTGCCAGCAGCTTAGCTCTAGCGGGAGGGCCAGATACGCAGTATTTT. It codes for CASSLALAGGPDTQYF. The chain is built from TRBV11-1 and TRBJ2-3, with TRBD2 matching 12 bases. The CDR3 sequence is 16 residues long. After removal of 0 bases from V and 4 bases from J, the junction contained 2 bases not matched to a gene. Per the germline V gene, CDR1 is SGHAT and CDR2 is FQDESV (reference sequence).

V gene TRBV4-2 combines with J gene TRBJ1-1; tentatively, D is TRBD1 (5 bases). This CDR3 is built from 15 residues. CDR1 LGHNA and CDR2 YNFKEQ come from the germline V gene. Trimming removed 0 bases from V and 0 bases from J, with 8 bases in between. For the CDR3, the DNA is TGTGCCAGCAGCCAAGATCAGGGCCTGAACACTGAAGCTTTCTTT. Translated, it gives CASSQDQGLNTEAFF.

V is TRBV27 and J is TRBJ2-4; D possibly corresponds to TRBD1 (6 bases). The germline V gene has CDR1 MNHEY and CDR2 SMNVEV (reference sequence). V shed 2 bases and J shed 0 bases, with 17 bases lying between them. This CDR3 has 18 residues. The DNA of the CDR3 is TGTGCCAGCAGTTTAACAGGGAAGGGGAAGAAAGCCAAAAACATTCAGTACTTC. It specifies CASSLTGKGKKAKNIQYF.

The V call is TRBV7-8, the J call TRBJ2-1; 12 nucleotides agree with TRBD2. The CDR3 loop spans 16 amino acids. The germline V gene has CDR1 SGHVS and CDR2 FQNEAQ. V trimming: 4 bases; J trimming: 9 bases; junction bases outside the gene matches: 10. The CDR3 loop is CASSSTLAGGPGEQFF. The DNA for the CDR3 is TGTGCCAGCAGCTCAACCCTAGCGGGAGGGCCGGGTGAGCAGTTCTTC.

The chain recombines TRBV7-9 with TRBJ2-7; 9 nucleotides match TRBD1. The CDR3 totals 14 residues. From germline, CDR1 is SEHNR and CDR2 FQNEAQ (reference sequence). The V and J ends lost 2 bases and 2 bases, in that order; junction bases with no gene match: 1. CDR3 amino acids: CASSLYRGPYEQYF. The CDR3 DNA reads TGTGCCAGCAGCTTATACAGGGGGCCCTACGAGCAGTACTTC.

The V and J genes are TRBV23-1 and TRBJ2-5; 8 nucleotides line up with TRBD1. TRBV23-1 is treated as an ORF (open reading frame) with a function not yet certain. With 4 bases clipped from V and 2 bases from J, the junction kept 6 bases outside the gene matches. This CDR3 spans 15 amino acids. The chain's CDR3 is CASSPSGQGQETQYF. In DNA form, the CDR3 reads TGCGCCAGCAGTCCCTCTGGACAGGGACAAGAGACCCAGTACTTC.

The rearrangement uses TRBV7-3 and TRBJ1-1; D call uncertain. The V end lost 2 bases, the J end lost 1 base, and 5 bases lay between the germline ends. CDR1 and CDR2 (germline): SGHTA, FQGTGA. The CDR3 loop spans 13 amino acids. CDR3 DNA: TGTGCCAGCAGCTTAGCTAGGAACACTGAAGCTTTCTTT. Amino acids: CASSLARNTEAFF.

The DNA of the CDR3 is TGCAGCGGCTCCGACAGCTACGAGCAGTACTTC. Its protein product is CSGSDSYEQYF. V gene TRBV29-1 combines with J gene TRBJ2-7; weak D call: TRBD1 (5 bases). V was cut by 7 bases and J by 3 bases, with 10 bases left in between. Germline CDR1 reads SQVTM; CDR2 reads ANQGSEA. The CDR3 consists of 11 residues.

CDR3 protein: CASSPTGILRNTIYF. The CDR3 DNA is TGTGCCAGCAGTCCCACAGGGATCTTAAGAAACACCATATATTTT. The V call is TRBV6-6, the J call TRBJ1-3; D possibly corresponds to TRBD1 (6 bases). The CDR3 is made up of 15 amino acids. Germline CDR1 reads MNHNY; CDR2 reads SVGAGI (reference sequence). V was shortened by 5 bases and J by 5 bases, with 16 bases between the two germline ends.

The V gene is TRBV27, the J gene TRBJ1-4, with 9 bases identical to TRBD1. Germline CDR1 reads MNHEY; CDR2 reads SMNVEV (reference sequence). J was trimmed by 3 bases and V by 7 bases; bases with no gene match: 18. CDR3 length equals 19 residues. The CDR3 sequence: CASTAGRPQGAWANEKLFF. In DNA, the CDR3 is TGTGCCAGCACGGCGGGTCGACCACAGGGGGCTTGGGCTAATGAAAAACTGTTTTTT.

This clone was counted only a few times. The V gene is TRBV28, the J gene TRBJ2-7; the D gene could be TRBD1 or TRBD2 (5 bases each). Germline-derived CDR1 and CDR2 are MDHEN and SYDVKM. Trimming shortened V by 6 bases and J by 6 bases, and 18 bases separated the two germline ends. The CDR3 consists of 14 residues. DNA for the CDR3: TGTGCCAGCAGGGGGACGTGGGTGAATCGCGAGCAGTACTTC. The encoded protein is CASRGTWVNREQYF. The variable domain in full, with the rest retrieved from reference TRBV28 and TRBJ2-7, is DVKVTQSSRYLVKRTGEKVFLECVQDMDHENMFWYRQDPGLGLRLIYFSYDVKMKEKGDIPEGYSVSREKKERFSLILESASTNQTSMYLCASRGTWVNREQYFGPGTRLTVT.

The chain is built from TRBV4-1 and TRBJ2-5; D call uncertain. V was pared by 5 bases and J by 2 bases, with 12 bases between. The CDR3 is 14 residues long. CDR1 and CDR2 (germline): MGHRA, YSYEKL. CDR3 DNA: TGCGCCAGCAGCATACGCCCGCATCAAGAGACCCAGTACTTC. Protein: CASSIRPHQETQYF.

The J gene is TRBJ1-2, the V gene TRBV28; 9 bases map to TRBD1. CDR1 MDHEN and CDR2 SYDVKM come from the germline V gene. The CDR3 runs 16 residues. V was pared by 4 bases and J by 8 bases, with 14 bases of the junction left unmatched. The CDR3 region has the DNA TGTGCCAGCAGTTCGCCGGGACAGGGTTCATTAGCCGGCTACACCTTC. Protein product: CASSSPGQGSLAGYTF.

This chain joins TRBV7-9 and TRBJ2-3, with D perhaps matching TRBD2 (5 bases). This CDR3 is 15 amino acids long. V was shortened by 0 bases and J by 9 bases, with 16 bases between the two germline ends. Germline CDR1 reads SEHNR; CDR2 reads FQNEAQ (reference sequence). CDR3 DNA sequence: TGTGCCAGCAGCTTAGCTTTATTCCTAGCTGAAACGCAGTATTTT. It encodes CASSLALFLAETQYF.

CDR3 region: CSVTTGSFYEQYF. DNA of the CDR3: TGCAGCGTTACGACGGGATCCTTCTACGAGCAGTACTTC. J is TRBJ2-7 and V is TRBV29-1, with D maybe TRBD2 (5 bases). The CDR3 runs to 13 residues. The V end lost 5 bases, the J end lost 3 bases, and 14 bases lay between the germline ends. Germline V CDR1 and CDR2: SQVTM, ANQGSEA.

CDR3: CASSQSRDLFGNTIYF. CDR3 DNA: TGTGCCAGCAGTCAGAGCAGGGACCTCTTTGGAAACACCATATATTTT. V gene TRBV27 combines with J gene TRBJ1-3; D is possibly TRBD1 (5 bases). V gave up 5 bases and J gave up 3 bases, with 17 bases separating them. Germline assignment: CDR1 MNHEY and CDR2 SMNVEV (reference sequence). The CDR3 has 16 amino acids.

The V gene is TRBV25-1, the J gene TRBJ1-2; a weak D match, TRBD1 (5 bases). Deletions cut 6 bases from V and 0 bases from J, with 11 bases between. This CDR3 contains 14 residues. Germline values: CDR1 MGHDK, CDR2 SYGVNS. The chain's CDR3 is CASRGPGANYGYTF. CDR3 DNA sequence: TGTGCCAGCAGGGGCCCGGGGGCTAACTATGGCTACACCTTC.

The V gene is TRBV2, the J gene TRBJ1-5; D is possibly TRBD1 (5 bases). This CDR3 spans 14 amino acids. V was trimmed by 4 bases and J by 9 bases, leaving 16 bases between them. CDR1 and CDR2 (germline): SNHLY, FYNNEI. CDR3 nucleotide sequence: TGTGCCAGCAGTGCCCGGGGGGTGGTTATGCCCCAGCATTTT. This codes for CASSARGVVMPQHF.

This clone was found a few times. Different DNA sequences within this sample yield the same CDR3. The genes are TRBV28 and TRBJ2-5; unclear D gene. Trimming took 3 bases from V and 5 from J, leaving 10 bases between them. Germline V gene data show CDR1 as MDHEN and CDR2 as SYDVKM. The CDR3 spans 13 residues. The CDR3 nucleotides are TGTGCCAGCAGTTTTGGGGTATTGGAGACCCAGTACTTC. Encoded protein: CASSFGVLETQYF. Based on the CDR3 plus reference TRBV28 and TRBJ2-5, the full variable domain is DVKVTQSSRYLVKRTGEKVFLECVQDMDHENMFWYRQDPGLGLRLIYFSYDVKMKEKGDIPEGYSVSREKKERFSLILESASTNQTSMYLCASSFGVLETQYFGPGTRLLVL.

The J gene is TRBJ2-1, the V gene TRBV18, with no clear D. V dropped 2 bases and J dropped 9 bases, with 8 bases sitting between them. Per the germline V gene, CDR1 is KGHSH and CDR2 is LQKENI. The length of the CDR3 is 12 residues. CDR3 amino acids: CASSPSELEQFF. CDR3 DNA sequence: TGTGCCAGCTCACCATCGGAGCTTGAGCAGTTCTTC.

This chain joins TRBV5-6 and TRBJ1-6; 8 bases are shared with TRBD1. Trimming took 4 bases from V and 8 from J; bases not matched to a gene: 5. The CDR3 contains 14 residues. Germline CDR1 is SGHDT and CDR2 is YYEEEE. CDR3 protein: CASSTDRGDSPLHF. CDR3 in DNA: TGTGCCAGCAGCACCGACAGGGGAGATTCACCCCTCCACTTT.

J is TRBJ2-3 and V is TRBV7-9; D unclear. The CDR3 runs to 12 residues. CDR1 SEHNR and CDR2 FQNEAQ come from the germline V gene (reference sequence). Trimming shortened V by 4 bases and J by 8 bases, and 10 bases separated the two germline ends. The CDR3 sequence is CASSSHVATQYF. The CDR3 coding sequence is TGTGCCAGCAGCTCACATGTTGCTACGCAGTATTTT.

This sequence joins TRBV28 and TRBJ2-5, with 9 bases lining up with TRBD1. Germline values: CDR1 MDHEN, CDR2 SYDVKM. The V segment lost 11 bases and the J segment 7 bases; nucleotides outside the gene matches: 8. The CDR3 covers 12 residues. CDR3 coding DNA: TGTGCCGGTCCGGGACAGGGAGTGACCCAGTACTTC. This gives the protein CAGPGQGVTQYF.

V gene TRBV6-5 combines with J gene TRBJ1-3; possible D gene TRBD1, 5 bases. The V gene's germline CDR1 is MNHEY and CDR2 SVGAGI. The V end was cut by 3 bases, the J end by 0 bases, with 12 bases between. The CDR3 sequence is 16 residues long. CDR3 sequence (DNA): TGTGCCAGCAGTTATACAGGATCGGGCTCTGGAAACACCATATATTTT. Translated: CASSYTGSGSGNTIYF.

The chain couples TRBV19 to TRBJ2-5; D might be TRBD2 (5 bases). The CDR3 spans 13 residues. In germline, CDR1 is LNHDA, CDR2 SQIVND (reference sequence). V lost 5 bases and J 4 bases, leaving 11 bases between the germline ends. The CDR3 sequence: CASSWQEAETQYF. For the CDR3, the DNA is TGTGCCAGTAGTTGGCAGGAGGCAGAGACCCAGTACTTC.

The chain combines TRBV18 with TRBJ2-3; the match to TRBD2 covers 7 bases. CDR3 length: 16 amino acids. Trimming cost V 3 bases and J 8 bases; bases outside gene matches: 14. Germline CDR1 and CDR2: KGHSH and LQKENI. CDR3 loop: CASSPAVQAGRGTQYF. In nucleotides, the CDR3 is TGTGCCAGCTCACCCGCGGTCCAAGCGGGAAGGGGTACGCAGTATTTT.

The rearrangement joins TRBV9 to TRBJ2-1; maybe TRBD2 (7 bases). V was shortened by 4 bases and J by 0 bases, with 14 bases between the two germline ends. CDR3 length equals 16 residues. CDR1 is SGDLS, CDR2 YYNGEE, per germline. The CDR3 here is CASSPRGGNSYNEQFF. In DNA, the CDR3 is TGTGCCAGCAGCCCGAGGGGGGGAAACTCCTACAATGAGCAGTTCTTC.

The V call is TRBV6-6, the J call TRBJ2-5; 7 bases fit TRBD2. This CDR3 is 13 amino acids long. In germline, CDR1 is MNHNY, CDR2 SVGAGI (reference sequence). The ends lost 7 bases at V and 0 bases at J; junction bases unmatched: 2. The CDR3 nucleotides read TGTGCCAGCACGGGAGGAAACCAAGAGACCCAGTACTTC. Translating gives CASTGGNQETQYF.

The chain couples TRBV5-4 to TRBJ1-1, with a weak D call TRBD1 (5 bases). V lost 5 bases, J lost 4 bases, and 12 bases lay in between. The CDR3 contains 13 residues. CDR1 is SGHNT and CDR2 is YYREEE in the germline V gene (reference sequence). The CDR3 reads CASSRGGTTEAFF. DNA for the CDR3: TGTGCCAGCAGTCGCGGTGGGACCACTGAAGCTTTCTTT.

The genes are TRBV29-1 and TRBJ2-7, with D perhaps TRBD1 (7 bases). This CDR3 spans 13 amino acids. Germline assignment: CDR1 SQVTM and CDR2 ANQGSEA. Trimming took 3 bases from V and 1 from J, leaving 10 bases between them. This chain's CDR3 is CSVDGGQSYEQYF. CDR3 sequence (DNA): TGCAGCGTTGACGGGGGACAGTCCTACGAGCAGTACTTC.

The chain joins TRBV21-1 to TRBJ2-7; the DNA was not used to check the table's D call, TRBD1. TRBV21-1 is assigned pseudogene status. This CDR3 contains 14 residues. The CDR3 bases are TGTGCCAGCAGCAAAGCGGGCAGTTTCTACGAGCAGTACTTC. Translating it yields CASSKAGSFYEQYF.

V usage is TRBV28 and J usage is TRBJ2-5, with a weak D call TRBD2 (5 bases). The CDR3 totals 13 residues. V lost 3 bases to trimming and J lost 5 bases, with 10 bases between them. Germline assignment: CDR1 MDHEN and CDR2 SYDVKM. As DNA, the CDR3 is TGTGCCAGCAGTTTTGGACTCGGGGAGACCCAGTACTTC. Its protein is CASSFGLGETQYF.